This entry lists 11 T cell receptor beta chains sequenced from one sample in a study of T cell responses to AZD1222 COVID-19 vaccine. Produced via immunoSEQ multiplex PCR; TCRdb's table is partial and in-frame only. Of about 93,000 clones listed, about 90% are singletons. The source material was peripheral blood, sampled on day 0 of AZD1222 vaccination. All receptors come from an adult in good health.

This chain joins TRBV12-1 and TRBJ2-2; TRBD2 is taken as the D call from the table, unchecked against the DNA. TRBV12-1 is shown as a pseudogene. The CDR3 runs 18 residues. CDR3 DNA sequence: TGTGCCAGCAGCTCCCGGGGACTAGCGGGCAACTTCGGCGGGGAGCTGTTTTTT. This encodes CASSSRGLAGNFGGELFF.

This clone was seen just once. The chain couples TRBV5-1 to TRBJ2-7; D might be TRBD2 (5 bases). The germline gives CDR1 SGHRS, CDR2 YFSETQ. The CDR3 contains 13 residues. Trimming took 6 bases from V and 6 from J, leaving 16 bases between them. The CDR3 coding sequence is TGCGCCAGCACGCCCCGGGGTCCTAGCGAGCAGTACTTC. This codes for CASTPRGPSEQYF.

V is TRBV7-2 and J is TRBJ2-1, with 16 bases matching TRBD2. CDR3 size: 19 residues. The J segment lost 6 bases and the V segment lost 3 bases, leaving 11 bases of the junction unmatched. Germline V lookup: CDR1 SGHTA, CDR2 FQGNSA. CDR3 DNA: TGTGCCAGCAGCTTCGCTGGAACCGGGACTAGCGGGAGGGCCAATGAGCAGTTCTTC. Residues: CASSFAGTGTSGRANEQFF.

The chain's CDR3 is CASSPDRGFEPQHF. CDR3 in DNA: TGTGCCAGCTCACCAGACAGGGGATTTGAGCCCCAGCATTTT. V is TRBV18 and J is TRBJ1-5, with 8 positions matching TRBD1. With V trimmed by 2 bases and J by 8 bases, 5 bases remained unmatched. The CDR3 is 14 amino acids. Germline CDR1 and CDR2: KGHSH and LQKENI.

J is TRBJ2-1 and V is TRBV24-1; D gene uncertain. This CDR3 has 14 residues. Trimming took 0 bases from V and 6 from J, leaving 8 bases between them. Germline V gives CDR1 KGHDR, CDR2 SFDVKD. The CDR3 protein is CATSDLRESNEQFF. DNA for the CDR3: TGTGCCACCAGTGATTTGCGAGAGAGCAATGAGCAGTTCTTC.

In nucleotides, the CDR3 is TGTGCCAGCAGTTACCGGTGGGGCGCAGGTGAAAAACTGTTTTTT. Protein sequence: CASSYRWGAGEKLFF. The chain links TRBV6-2 or TRBV6-3 to TRBJ1-4; maybe TRBD1 (5 bases). Germline V CDR1 and CDR2: MNHEY, SVGEGT. The CDR3 sequence is 15 residues long. V gave up 2 bases and J gave up 7 bases, with 14 bases separating them.

The rearrangement joins TRBV28 to TRBJ1-2; TRBD1 matches 7 bases. The germline gives CDR1 MDHEN, CDR2 SYDVKM. Trimming removed 4 bases from V and 6 bases from J; junction bases left unmatched: 8. The CDR3 length is 14 residues. CDR3: CASSWGQQSHGYTF. CDR3 in DNA: TGTGCCAGCAGTTGGGGACAGCAAAGTCATGGCTACACCTTC.

The J gene is TRBJ2-2, the V gene TRBV19, with D perhaps TRBD2 (5 bases). Trimming removed 7 bases at V and 6 bases at J, with 12 bases between. CDR3 size: 13 residues. Per germline, CDR1 LNHDA and CDR2 SQIVND (reference sequence). The CDR3 loop reads CASTLPGAGELFF. In DNA, the CDR3 is TGTGCCAGTACCCTACCCGGGGCCGGGGAGCTGTTTTTT.

This chain connects TRBV28 to TRBJ1-5, with D unclear. The CDR3 consists of 10 residues. Germline CDR1 reads MDHEN; CDR2 reads SYDVKM. Trimming pared 4 bases from V and 6 bases from J, leaving 1 base between. The CDR3 sequence is CASSSQPQHF. CDR3 sequence (DNA): TGTGCCAGCAGTTCTCAGCCCCAGCATTTT. Variable domain in full (rest from reference TRBV28 and TRBJ1-5): DVKVTQSSRYLVKRTGEKVFLECVQDMDHENMFWYRQDPGLGLRLIYFSYDVKMKEKGDIPEGYSVSREKKERFSLILESASTNQTSMYLCASSSQPQHFGDGTRLSIL.

The chain links TRBV27 to TRBJ2-2; 7 nucleotides agree with TRBD1. Trimming removed 3 bases from V and 9 bases from J; junction bases left unmatched: 10. This CDR3 comprises 15 residues. Germline assignment: CDR1 MNHEY and CDR2 SMNVEV (reference sequence). CDR3 residues: CASSFGTVIKRELFF. In nucleotides, the CDR3 is TGTGCCAGCAGTTTCGGGACAGTAATTAAGCGGGAGCTGTTTTTT.

The chain joins TRBV25-1 to TRBJ1-5, with a possible D match to TRBD1 (5 bases). Trimming left V 4 bases short and J 5 bases short, with 12 bases between. The CDR3 totals 14 residues. Germline CDR1 MGHDK, CDR2 SYGVNS. CDR3 sequence: CASSGPGGDQPQHF. CDR3 coding DNA: TGTGCCAGCAGTGGCCCCGGGGGGGATCAGCCCCAGCATTTT.